This TCR beta chain was captured by sequencing in a study of T cells in Graves' hyperthyroidism and ophthalmopathy (dated by TCRdb to about 2019). Broadly, across the study: Peripheral blood samples were taken at initial diagnosis, before any treatment was given. In several Graves' hyperthyroidism patients, the study also compared T-cell repertoires from thyroid tissue with T-cell repertoires from blood. The paper reports TCR Vbeta CDR3 sequencing of more than 120 peripheral blood samples: 40 to 45 ophthalmopathy, around 80 hyperthyroidism and approximately 17 progressor patients. To identify distinguishing TCR V-J signatures, a discovery cohort of roughly 100 patients was used, comprising some 45 with Graves' ophthalmopathy and about 59 with stable Graves' hyperthyroidism. Prospective prediction of ophthalmopathy was tested in an independent validation cohort consisting of 18 hyperthyroidism patients and approximately 16 patients who later progressed to ophthalmopathy. After blood sampling, hyperthyroidism patients were treated with methimazole at a starting dose of 30 mg daily, and ophthalmopathy patients were treated with high-dose intravenous methylprednisolone. The 75 to 100 discovery patients were divided at random into training and test sets in a 7:3 ratio.

TCR beta CDR3 regions were amplified from RNA transcripts. For the first round of RT-PCR on the TCR CDR3, the HTBI primer set was used together with the Qiagen OneStep RT-PCR kit. A second multiplex PCR round built the libraries, followed by size selection and purification. Sequencing of the libraries was done on an Illumina HiSeq2000 using paired-end 100 bp reads. Per the original workflow: Raw data were processed with SOAPnuke, discarding reads with adapters, uncalled bases, mean Phred below 15, or no exact constant-primer or identifier match. High-quality paired reads were merged using COPE v1.2.5, and each unique nucleotide sequence was defined as a clonotype. Clonotypes were aligned to IMGT TRBV, TRBD and TRBJ reference segments using MiTCR v1.1. Only V-J combinations with frequency above 0.0001, covering 99% to 99.2% of repertoires, were analysed. A TCS score was defined as the ratio of F50 (clonal expansion) to E x V (chaos), with BLOSUM62-based TCRdist applied between CDR3 peptides within each V-J. Welch's t-statistics and random forest reduced 500 to 550 V-J features to 10 to 15, which were used in a naive Bayes classifier (R e1071). Through fastp at Q25 and MiXCR, TCRdb rebuilt clones from the public reads, retaining in-frame beta chains. Identical CDR3 protein sequences are pooled into one entry, listed with their most common genes and DNA. TCRdb's processing, not the authors' own work, is the source of the V and J calls. The sample profile shows over 350,000 distinct CDR3 sequences; around 18% of them were found once. 35% to 50% of the sample rests with the top ten.

Ophthalmopathy patients had moderately to severely active disease, Clinical Activity Score of at least 3, NOSPECS grade of at least 4, and duration under 3 months. Any patient with an uncontrolled infection, another autoimmune disease, pregnancy or lactation was excluded. Diagnoses were established on the basis of clinical symptoms, serum thyroxine and TRAb, thyroid ultrasound, and orbital computed tomography. PBMCs were separated from 10 ml of fresh peripheral blood using Ficoll-Paque density gradient centrifugation. Total RNA was extracted using Trizol reagent, and RNA quality was assessed on an Agilent 2100 Bioanalyzer. V lost 0 bases and J lost 8 bases; the stretch between them is 9 bases long. The germline V gene (reference sequence) yields SGHNT for CDR1 and YYREEE for CDR2. From its cysteine to its phenylalanine, the CDR3 spans 13 amino acids. Left in the record is the CDR3 DNA by itself, 39 bases read in frame from the first base.

Findings and caveats that apply to the study as a whole: In validation, the model predicted progression to ophthalmopathy a median of 6.5 months before onset, with 70% to 71% sensitivity and 72.22% specificity. In cross-validation, a model built on a 13 V-J signature told ophthalmopathy apart from stable hyperthyroidism with approximately 91% sensitivity and 81% to 82% specificity, and in testing the same model reached 80%/75%. Most expanded thyroid clonotypes (frequency above 0.001) were also detected in blood, a finding suggesting that blood repertoires may reflect thyroid immune responses. Sample size was not statistically predetermined, and investigators were not blinded to group allocation.

In its sample, this clonotype was seen a few times. The specificity of this receptor is unknown. Base quality data are lacking; no much larger clone is found one base away. The sequenced sample was blood. The V gene is TRBV5-4 and the J gene is TRBJ2-1, with the D gene call left open. This clonotype was obtained from a man in his late teens or twenties with Graves' ophthalmopathy. The DNA sequence is as follows: TGTGCCAGCAGCTTGGGTAGAGAATATGAGCAGTTCTTC. It is translated as CASSLGREYEQFF. When the CDR3 is completed using the reference TRBV5-4 and TRBJ2-1 genes on either side, the full variable domain is ETGVTQSPTHLIKTRGQQVTLRCSSQSGHNTVSWYQQALGQGPQFIFQYYREEENGRGNFPPRFSGLQFPNYSSELNVNALELDDSALYLCASSLGREYEQFFGPGTRLTVL.